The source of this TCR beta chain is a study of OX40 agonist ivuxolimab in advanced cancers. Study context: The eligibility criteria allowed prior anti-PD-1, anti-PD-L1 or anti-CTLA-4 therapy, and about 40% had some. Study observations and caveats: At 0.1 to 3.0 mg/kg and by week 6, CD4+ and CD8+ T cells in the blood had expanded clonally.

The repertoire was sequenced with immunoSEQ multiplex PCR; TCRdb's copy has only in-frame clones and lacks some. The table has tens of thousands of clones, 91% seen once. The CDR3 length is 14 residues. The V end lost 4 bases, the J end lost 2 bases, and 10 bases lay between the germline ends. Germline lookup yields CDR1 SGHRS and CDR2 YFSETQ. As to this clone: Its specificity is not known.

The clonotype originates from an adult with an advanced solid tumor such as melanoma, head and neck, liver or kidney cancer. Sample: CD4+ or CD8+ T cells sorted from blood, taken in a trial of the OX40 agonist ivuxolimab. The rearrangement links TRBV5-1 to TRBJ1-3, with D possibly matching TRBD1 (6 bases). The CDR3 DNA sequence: TGCGCCAGCAGCCCACAGGGTGCTGGAAACACCATATATTTT. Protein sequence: CASSPQGAGNTIYF.